The entry below gives a single TCR beta chain sequence along with its context. V was cut by 0 bases and J by 4 bases, with 12 bases left in between. The germline gives CDR1 MNHEY, CDR2 SMNVEV (reference sequence). The CDR3 is 15 residues long. Using a J-beta primer mix together with a sample-barcoded 5' primer, a second PCR was run for about 6 to 12 cycles. TCRdb fed the 5' RACE reads into MiXCR, producing one record per CDR3 protein. This table holds 550,000 to 650,000 distinct CDR3 sequences, about 27% found once. The data derive from a study of blood T cells in healthy people across ages. These records were also assigned to another study, of T cells of mothers and their children.

This clonotype was obtained from a boy aged 2 to 9 in good health. The gene calls are TRBV27 and TRBJ2-5, with a possible D match to TRBD2 (6 bases). Material: blood. CDR3 coding DNA: TGTGCCAGCAGTTTATCGTACGGGGGAGGAGAGACCCAGTACTTC. It yields the protein CASSLSYGGGETQYF.